This T cell receptor beta chain was captured by sequencing in a study of regulatory T cells in long-lasting Graves disease. Turning to the study itself: Patients with new Graves' disease had used antithyroid drugs below 3 months. Study-level results: Those with persistent disease had in common more public clonotypes (about 3,000) than new patients (966). Segments TRBV28, TRBJ1-2 and TRBJ2-5 showed preferential usage in persistent disease.

The table lists this clonotype with many counts. Its specificity is not known. As to time point: newly diagnosed GD, antithyroid drugs for less than 3 months. PBMC RNA was the source of the TCR library. Clinicians diagnosed Graves' disease using American Thyroid Association guidelines. Germline values: CDR1 SNHLY, CDR2 FYNNEI. The CDR3 has 13 residues. V dropped 8 bases and J dropped 0 bases, with 8 bases sitting between them. Building the TCR beta libraries relied on iRepertoire HTBI primers, and CDR3 regions underwent Arm-PCR. Each CDR3 protein is one row after TCRdb ran MiXCR on the multiplex PCR reads. The sample lists 200,000 to 250,000 distinct CDR3 sequences; 20% were seen once.

This TCR came from a female donor with Graves disease. The chain carries TRBV2 and TRBJ1-3; the D is unclear. Here the sequenced sample was peripheral blood mononuclear cells (PBMCs), taken at new diagnosis, from a patient treated with antithyroid drugs. This CDR3 reads CASFRNSGNTIYF. In nucleotides, the CDR3 is TGTGCCAGCTTTCGGAACTCTGGAAACACCATATATTTT.